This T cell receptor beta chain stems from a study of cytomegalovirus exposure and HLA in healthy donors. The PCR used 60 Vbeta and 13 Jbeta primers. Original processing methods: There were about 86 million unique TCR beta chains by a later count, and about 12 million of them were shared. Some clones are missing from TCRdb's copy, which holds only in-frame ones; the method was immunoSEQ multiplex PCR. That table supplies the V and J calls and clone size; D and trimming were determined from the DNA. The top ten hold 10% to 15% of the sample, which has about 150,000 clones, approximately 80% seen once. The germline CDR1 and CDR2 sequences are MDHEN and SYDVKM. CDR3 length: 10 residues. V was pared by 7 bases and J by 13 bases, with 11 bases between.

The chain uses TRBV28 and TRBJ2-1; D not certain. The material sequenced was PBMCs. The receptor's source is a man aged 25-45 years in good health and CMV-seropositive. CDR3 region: CASNYPTQFF. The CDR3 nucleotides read TGTGCCAGCAACTATCCGACCCAGTTCTTC. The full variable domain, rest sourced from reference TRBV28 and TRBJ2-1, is DVKVTQSSRYLVKRTGEKVFLECVQDMDHENMFWYRQDPGLGLRLIYFSYDVKMKEKGDIPEGYSVSREKKERFSLILESASTNQTSMYLCASNYPTQFFGPGTRLTVL.